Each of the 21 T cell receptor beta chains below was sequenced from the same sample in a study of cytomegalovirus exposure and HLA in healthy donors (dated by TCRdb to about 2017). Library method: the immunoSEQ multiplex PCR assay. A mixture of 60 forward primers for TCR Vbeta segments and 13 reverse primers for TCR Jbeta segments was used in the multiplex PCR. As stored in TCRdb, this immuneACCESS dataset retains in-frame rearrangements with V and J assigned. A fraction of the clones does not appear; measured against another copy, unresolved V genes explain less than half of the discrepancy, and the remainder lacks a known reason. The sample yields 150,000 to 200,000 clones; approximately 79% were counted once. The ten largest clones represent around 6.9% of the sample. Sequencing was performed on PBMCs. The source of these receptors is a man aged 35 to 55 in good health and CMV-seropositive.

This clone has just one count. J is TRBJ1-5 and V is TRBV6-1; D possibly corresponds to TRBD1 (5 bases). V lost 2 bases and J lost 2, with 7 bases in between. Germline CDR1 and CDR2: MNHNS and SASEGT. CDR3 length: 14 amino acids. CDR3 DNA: TGTGCCAGCAGTGAACAGGGCGGCAATCAGCCCCAGCATTTT. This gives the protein CASSEQGGNQPQHF.

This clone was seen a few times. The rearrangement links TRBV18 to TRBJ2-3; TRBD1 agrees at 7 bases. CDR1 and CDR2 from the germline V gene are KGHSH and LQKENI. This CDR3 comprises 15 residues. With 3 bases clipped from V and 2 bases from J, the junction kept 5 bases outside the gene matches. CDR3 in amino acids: CASSPGQINTDTQYF. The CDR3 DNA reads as TGTGCCAGCTCACCGGGACAGATAAACACAGATACGCAGTATTTT.

The CDR3 here is CASSVGGQGAIEQYF. CDR3 coding DNA: TGTGCCAGCAGTGTGGGAGGACAGGGGGCGATTGAGCAGTACTTC. V and J are TRBV6-6 and TRBJ2-5; TRBD1 agrees at 11 bases. The CDR3 sequence is 15 residues long. Looked up from germline, CDR1 is MNHNY and CDR2 is SVGAGI (reference sequence). V gave up 5 bases and J gave up 11 bases; unmatched junction bases: 13.

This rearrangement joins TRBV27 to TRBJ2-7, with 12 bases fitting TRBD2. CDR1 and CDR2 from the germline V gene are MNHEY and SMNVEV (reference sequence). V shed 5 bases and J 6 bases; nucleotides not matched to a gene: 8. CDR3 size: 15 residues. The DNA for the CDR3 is TGTGCCAGCAGTCCGCTAGCGGGGGGGCTACTCGAGCAGTACTTC. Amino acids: CASSPLAGGLLEQYF.

The CDR3 coding sequence is TGTGCTAGTGGTTTGCGGCGGGATTCAGGCACAGATACGCAGTATTTT. This codes for CASGLRRDSGTDTQYF. V and J are TRBV12-5 and TRBJ2-3; tentative D call: TRBD2 (6 bases). The CDR3 consists of 16 residues. The germline V and J ends were trimmed by 2 bases and 1 base, with 13 bases remaining between them. The germline V gene encodes CDR1 LGHNT and CDR2 FRNRAP. The full variable domain, completed using reference TRBV12-5 and TRBJ2-3, is DARVTQTPRHKVTEMGQEVTMRCQPILGHNTVFWYRQTMMQGLELLAYFRNRAPLDDSGMPKDRFSAEMPDATLATLKIQPSEPRDSAVYFCASGLRRDSGTDTQYFGPGTRLTVL.

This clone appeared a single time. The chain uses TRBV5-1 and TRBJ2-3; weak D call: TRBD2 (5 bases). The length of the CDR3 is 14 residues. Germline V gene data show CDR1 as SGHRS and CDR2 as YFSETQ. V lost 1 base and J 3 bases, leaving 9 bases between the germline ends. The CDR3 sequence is CASSLRGPTDTQYF. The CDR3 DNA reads TGCGCCAGCAGCTTGCGGGGTCCTACAGATACGCAGTATTTT.

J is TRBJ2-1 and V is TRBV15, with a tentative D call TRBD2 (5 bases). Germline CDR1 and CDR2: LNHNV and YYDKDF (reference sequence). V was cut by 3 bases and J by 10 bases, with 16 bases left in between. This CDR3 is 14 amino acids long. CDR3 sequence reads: CATSRAGGPGEQFF. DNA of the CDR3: TGTGCCACCAGCAGGGCAGGCGGGCCCGGAGAGCAGTTCTTC.

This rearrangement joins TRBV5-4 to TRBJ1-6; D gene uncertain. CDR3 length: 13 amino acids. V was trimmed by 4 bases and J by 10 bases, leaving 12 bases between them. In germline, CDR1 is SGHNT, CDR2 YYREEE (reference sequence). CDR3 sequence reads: CASSEAGISPLHF. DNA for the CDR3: TGTGCCAGCAGCGAAGCGGGGATCTCACCCCTCCACTTT.

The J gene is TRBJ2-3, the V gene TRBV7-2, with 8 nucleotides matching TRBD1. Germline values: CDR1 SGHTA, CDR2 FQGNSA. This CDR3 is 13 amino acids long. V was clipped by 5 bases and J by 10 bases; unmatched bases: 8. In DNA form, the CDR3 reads TGTGCCAGCAGCCAGCCCGACAGGGGTGCGCAGTATTTT. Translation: CASSQPDRGAQYF.

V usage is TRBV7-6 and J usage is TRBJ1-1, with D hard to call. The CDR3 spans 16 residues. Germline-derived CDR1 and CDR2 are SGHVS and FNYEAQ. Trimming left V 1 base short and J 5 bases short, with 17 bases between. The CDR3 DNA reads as TGTGCCAGCAGCTTAGAATCTCCCGGGGTGGGGACTGAAGCTTTCTTT. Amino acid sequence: CASSLESPGVGTEAFF.

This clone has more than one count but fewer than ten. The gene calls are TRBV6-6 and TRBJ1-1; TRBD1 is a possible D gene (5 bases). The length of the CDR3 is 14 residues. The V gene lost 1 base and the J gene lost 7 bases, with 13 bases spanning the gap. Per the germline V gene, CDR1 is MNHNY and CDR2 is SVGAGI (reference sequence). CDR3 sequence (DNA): TGTGCCAGCAGTTACTTGGGGGGGGTGGATGAAGCTTTCTTT. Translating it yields CASSYLGGVDEAFF.

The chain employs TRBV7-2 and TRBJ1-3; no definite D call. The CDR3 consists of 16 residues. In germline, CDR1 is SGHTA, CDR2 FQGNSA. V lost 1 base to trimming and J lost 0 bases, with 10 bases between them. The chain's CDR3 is CASSLEAADSGNTIYF. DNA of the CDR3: TGTGCCAGCAGCTTAGAGGCGGCAGACTCTGGAAACACCATATATTTT.

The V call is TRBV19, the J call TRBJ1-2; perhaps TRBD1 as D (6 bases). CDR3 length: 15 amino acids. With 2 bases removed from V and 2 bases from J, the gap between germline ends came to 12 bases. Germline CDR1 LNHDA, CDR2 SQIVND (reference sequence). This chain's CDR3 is CASSITTGPNYGYTF. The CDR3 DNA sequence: TGTGCCAGTAGTATAACTACAGGGCCCAACTATGGCTACACCTTC.

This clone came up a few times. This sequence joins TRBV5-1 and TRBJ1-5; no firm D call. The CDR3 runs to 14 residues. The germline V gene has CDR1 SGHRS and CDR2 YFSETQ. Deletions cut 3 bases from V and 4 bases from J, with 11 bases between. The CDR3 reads CASSSDGGNQPQHF. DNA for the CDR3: TGCGCCAGCAGCTCCGACGGAGGGAATCAGCCCCAGCATTTT.

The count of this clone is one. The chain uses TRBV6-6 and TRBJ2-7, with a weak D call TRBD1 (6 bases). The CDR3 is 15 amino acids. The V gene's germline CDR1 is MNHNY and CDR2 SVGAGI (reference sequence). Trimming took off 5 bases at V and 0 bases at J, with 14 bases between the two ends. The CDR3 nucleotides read TGTGCCAGCAGTGCTGCTGGGGACAACTCCTACGAGCAGTACTTC. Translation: CASSAAGDNSYEQYF.

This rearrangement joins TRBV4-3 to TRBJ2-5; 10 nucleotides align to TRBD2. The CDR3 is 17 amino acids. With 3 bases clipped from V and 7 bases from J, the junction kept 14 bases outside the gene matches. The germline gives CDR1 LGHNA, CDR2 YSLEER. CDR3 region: CASSHLGGAGGQGTQYF. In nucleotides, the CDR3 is TGCGCCAGCAGCCATCTGGGGGGAGCGGGGGGGCAGGGGACCCAGTACTTC.

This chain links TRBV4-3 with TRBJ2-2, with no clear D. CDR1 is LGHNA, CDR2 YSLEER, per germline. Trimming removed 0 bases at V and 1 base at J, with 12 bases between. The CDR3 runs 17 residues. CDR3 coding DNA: TGCGCCAGCAGCCAAGATCTCGTACTCCTGAACACCGGGGAGCTGTTTTTT. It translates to CASSQDLVLLNTGELFF.

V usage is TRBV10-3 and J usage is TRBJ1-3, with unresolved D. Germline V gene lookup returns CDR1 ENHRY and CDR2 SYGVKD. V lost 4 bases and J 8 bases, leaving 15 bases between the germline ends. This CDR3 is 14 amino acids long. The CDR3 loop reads CAISGGDRDDTIYF. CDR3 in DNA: TGTGCCATCAGTGGCGGGGATAGGGATGACACCATATATTTT.

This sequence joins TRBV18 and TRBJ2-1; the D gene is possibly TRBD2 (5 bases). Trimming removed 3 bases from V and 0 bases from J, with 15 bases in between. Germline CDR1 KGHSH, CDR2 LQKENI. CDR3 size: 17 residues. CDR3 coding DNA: TGTGCCAGCTCACCTCCGAGCGGTTCCCTCTCCTACAATGAGCAGTTCTTC. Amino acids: CASSPPSGSLSYNEQFF.

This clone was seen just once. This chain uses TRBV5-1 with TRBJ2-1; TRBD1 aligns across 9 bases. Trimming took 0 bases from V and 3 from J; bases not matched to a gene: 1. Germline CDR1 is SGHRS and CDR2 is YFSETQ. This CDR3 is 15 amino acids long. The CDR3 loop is CASSLGDRDYNEQFF. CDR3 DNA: TGCGCCAGCAGCTTGGGGGACAGGGACTACAATGAGCAGTTCTTC.

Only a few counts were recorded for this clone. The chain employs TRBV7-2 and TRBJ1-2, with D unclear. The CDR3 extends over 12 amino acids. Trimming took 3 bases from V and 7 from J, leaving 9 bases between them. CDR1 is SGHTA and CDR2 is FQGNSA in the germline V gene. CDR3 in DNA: TGTGCCAGCAGCTTGGGCGGGTTTGGCTACACCTTC. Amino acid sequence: CASSLGGFGYTF.